The 28 T cell receptor beta chains below come from one sample, sequenced in a study of blood T cells in healthy people across ages (dated by TCRdb to 2013 to 2016). Libraries came from 5' RACE. The sequencer listed for this sample is Illumina HiSeq 2500. The second PCR ran for about 6 to 11 cycles and used a J-beta primer mix along with a sample-barcoded 5' primer. TCRdb cleaned the public reads at Q25 with fastp, built clones with MiXCR and kept in-frame beta chains. Every CDR3 protein is listed once, alongside the most common genes and DNA of its rows. Counted in this sample were under 2,000,000 distinct CDR3 sequences; roughly 50% of them appeared once. The top ten clonotypes cover over 2% of the sample. Sample: blood. These TCRs come from a woman aged 40 to 55 in good health.

This chain connects TRBV28 to TRBJ1-2; the match to TRBD1 covers 7 bases. The germline gives CDR1 MDHEN, CDR2 SYDVKM. V was clipped by 3 bases and J by 8 bases; unmatched bases: 15. The CDR3 sequence is 16 residues long. The CDR3, as DNA: TGTGCCAGCAGTTTTGATGCCCGAGGGGGCGCGCGGGGCTACACCTTC. This gives the protein CASSFDARGGARGYTF.

This chain links TRBV5-1 with TRBJ1-6, with TRBD1 matching over 7 bases. The germline V gene has CDR1 SGHRS and CDR2 YFSETQ. V shed 2 bases, J shed 7 bases, and the junction held 6 bases outside the gene matches. This CDR3 has 15 amino acids. CDR3 region: CASSLSRGPNSPLHF. The DNA of the CDR3 is TGCGCCAGCAGCTTATCGAGGGGGCCGAATTCACCCCTCCACTTT.

This chain joins TRBV29-1 and TRBJ1-5; D not resolved. V lost 4 bases and J lost 1, with 17 bases in between. Germline CDR1 SQVTM, CDR2 ANQGSEA. This CDR3 is built from 16 residues. The CDR3, as DNA: TGCAGCGTTGTCCTGGACGGGGTGGGGAGCAATCAGCCCCAGCATTTT. The encoded protein is CSVVLDGVGSNQPQHF.

This clonotype was seen a handful of times. The chain uses TRBV20-1 and TRBJ1-1; D might be TRBD1 (5 bases). V was shortened by 7 bases and J by 4 bases, with 16 bases between the two germline ends. Per germline, CDR1 DFQATT and CDR2 SNEGSKA (reference sequence). The CDR3 runs 13 residues. CDR3 protein: CSVIRAYSTEAFF. The CDR3 DNA sequence: TGCAGTGTTATCAGGGCTTACAGCACTGAAGCTTTCTTT.

The genes are TRBV25-1 and TRBJ2-1; TRBD1 matches 9 bases. Looked up from germline, CDR1 is MGHDK and CDR2 is SYGVNS. V shed 1 base and J 5 bases; nucleotides not matched to a gene: 6. This CDR3 comprises 16 residues. CDR3: CASSEWRTGVNNEQFF. The CDR3 DNA reads TGTGCCAGCAGTGAATGGCGGACAGGGGTTAACAATGAGCAGTTCTTC.

The chain employs TRBV5-4 and TRBJ2-1; the D gene is possibly TRBD2 (6 bases). Trimming cost V 2 bases and J 7 bases, with 16 bases left between them. Germline loops: CDR1 SGHNT, CDR2 YYREEE (reference sequence). CDR3 length: 15 amino acids. CDR3 nucleotide sequence: TGTGCCAGCAGCTTTTTAACTAGCACAGAGAATGAGCAGTTCTTC. Amino acid sequence: CASSFLTSTENEQFF. The full variable domain, its missing parts supplied by reference TRBV5-4 and TRBJ2-1, is ETGVTQSPTHLIKTRGQQVTLRCSSQSGHNTVSWYQQALGQGPQFIFQYYREEENGRGNFPPRFSGLQFPNYSSELNVNALELDDSALYLCASSFLTSTENEQFFGPGTRLTVL.

A few counts support this clonotype. As DNA, the CDR3 is TGCGCCAGCAGCTTGTCGGGAATCGGACAAGAGACCCAGTACTTC. This translates into CASSLSGIGQETQYF. The chain uses TRBV5-1 and TRBJ2-5; TRBD2 might be the D (5 bases). Looked up from germline, CDR1 is SGHRS and CDR2 is YFSETQ. This CDR3 has 15 amino acids. Between the trimmed V and J ends, which lost 1 base and 2 bases, there was a span of 12 bases.

This clonotype showed up just a few times. V is TRBV12-3 or TRBV12-4 and J is TRBJ2-1, with 7 bases that match TRBD1. The CDR3 consists of 16 residues. After removal of 6 bases from V and 0 bases from J, the junction contained 8 bases not matched to a gene. CDR3 amino acids: CASRPGGRSSYNEQFF. The CDR3 bases are TGTGCCAGCAGACCAGGGGGAAGGAGCTCCTACAATGAGCAGTTCTTC.

In DNA form, the CDR3 reads TGCGCCAGCAGCATTCTTCCGGGTGGGGATCAAGAGACCCAGTACTTC. Its protein product is CASSILPGGDQETQYF. This rearrangement joins TRBV5-1 to TRBJ2-5; D is ambiguous. Germline V gene sequence: CDR1 SGHRS, CDR2 YFSETQ. V lost 4 bases, J lost 2 bases, and 18 bases lay in between. CDR3 length: 16 amino acids.

The chain is built from TRBV20-1 and TRBJ1-1, with 7 bases matching TRBD1. The CDR3 totals 13 residues. With V trimmed by 4 bases and J by 4 bases, 6 bases remained unmatched. Germline CDR1 DFQATT, CDR2 SNEGSKA (reference sequence). The CDR3 reads CSATTGYGTEAFF. CDR3 nucleotide sequence: TGCAGTGCTACGACAGGGTACGGCACTGAAGCTTTCTTT.

The rearrangement joins TRBV29-1 to TRBJ1-2; D ambiguous. The CDR3 contains 11 residues. V was trimmed by 2 bases and J by 2 bases, leaving 3 bases between them. Germline V CDR1 and CDR2: SQVTM, ANQGSEA. The CDR3 protein is CSVERNYGYTF. Here the CDR3 DNA reads TGCAGCGTTGAAAGGAACTATGGCTACACCTTC.

V usage is TRBV6-2 or TRBV6-3 and J usage is TRBJ2-3; the D call may be TRBD1 or TRBD2 (5 bases each). Trimming stripped 7 bases from V and 6 bases from J, with 20 bases between. The germline V gene has CDR1 MNHEY and CDR2 SVGEGT. The CDR3 covers 15 residues. This chain's CDR3 is CASNSGTRAADTQYF. The CDR3 DNA sequence: TGTGCCAGCAATTCCGGGACCAGGGCGGCGGATACGCAGTATTTT.

This clonotype was seen a few times. The chain uses TRBV7-9 and TRBJ2-3; D unresolved. The CDR3 loop spans 15 amino acids. The V gene's germline CDR1 is SEHNR and CDR2 FQNEAQ (reference sequence). V lost 5 bases and J lost 0, with 12 bases in between. The DNA for the CDR3 is TGTGCCAGCAGCGTCGTGGGCCCTAGCACAGATACGCAGTATTTT. It encodes CASSVVGPSTDTQYF.

This clonotype turned up a few times. This chain joins TRBV29-1 and TRBJ2-5; D assignment may be TRBD1 or TRBD2 (5 bases each). The germline V gene encodes CDR1 SQVTM and CDR2 ANQGSEA. This CDR3 is built from 13 residues. The V end was cut by 7 bases, the J end by 4 bases, with 16 bases between. In nucleotides, the CDR3 is TGCAGCGCCGTAGGGGTTGCGGGAGAGACCCAGTACTTC. Protein product: CSAVGVAGETQYF.

The chain employs TRBV20-1 and TRBJ2-7, with 10 positions matching TRBD1. The CDR3 sequence is 15 residues long. Germline CDR1 and CDR2: DFQATT and SNEGSKA (reference sequence). Trimming took 4 bases from V and 1 from J; bases not matched to a gene: 7. CDR3 nucleotide sequence: TGCAGTGCTATATCCGGACAGGGGGGGTCCTACGAGCAGTACTTC. Translation gives CSAISGQGGSYEQYF.

This clonotype was observed a single time. The chain combines TRBV5-6 with TRBJ2-7, with 9 bases identical to TRBD1. Germline lookup yields CDR1 SGHDT and CDR2 YYEEEE. The CDR3 has 13 amino acids. Trimming cost V 6 bases and J 3 bases; bases outside gene matches: 4. CDR3 in DNA: TGTGCCAGCACCCAGACAGGGGGCTACGAGCAGTACTTC. This codes for CASTQTGGYEQYF.

The rearrangement uses TRBV18 and TRBJ2-5; TRBD1 agrees at 7 bases. The J call could be wrong; TRBJ2-7 is a better fit for the DNA end. This CDR3 spans 14 amino acids. Germline V gives CDR1 KGHSH, CDR2 LQKENI. The CDR3 reads CASSAVNRGYEQYF. The DNA of the CDR3 is TGTGCCAGCTCCGCTGTAAACAGGGGATACGAGCAGTACTTC.

In its sample, this clonotype was seen many times. The rearrangement links TRBV7-2 to TRBJ2-5, with D unclear. Germline values: CDR1 SGHTA, CDR2 FQGNSA. Trimming took off 2 bases at V and 3 bases at J, with 7 bases between the two ends. This CDR3 is built from 13 residues. CDR3 nucleotide sequence: TGTGCCAGCAGCTTACTAGGGAAAGAGACCCAGTACTTC. Its translation is CASSLLGKETQYF.

This clonotype was counted a few times. The chain recombines TRBV5-1 with TRBJ2-5; D gene unclear. Deletions cut 2 bases from V and 5 bases from J, with 16 bases between. The germline CDR1 and CDR2 sequences are SGHRS and YFSETQ. The CDR3 runs 15 residues. CDR3 in DNA: TGCGCCAGCAGCTTCCGGACCCAGACCGGGGAGACCCAGTACTTC. It encodes CASSFRTQTGETQYF.

The chain couples TRBV10-1 to TRBJ2-1, with 8 nucleotides matching TRBD2. The CDR3 has 15 amino acids. The germline gives CDR1 WNHNN, CDR2 SYGVQD (reference sequence). After removal of 6 bases from V and 8 bases from J, the junction contained 12 bases not matched to a gene. The CDR3 region is CASSSGTRKSDEQFF. CDR3 DNA sequence: TGCGCCAGCAGCTCCGGGACTAGGAAATCCGATGAGCAGTTCTTC.

The rearrangement links TRBV28 to TRBJ1-2; D is uncertain. The V and J ends lost 5 bases and 7 bases respectively, with 11 bases between them. The CDR3 is made up of 12 amino acids. Germline CDR1 MDHEN, CDR2 SYDVKM. The CDR3 loop is CASSRAESGYTF. The CDR3 DNA follows: TGTGCCAGCAGTCGAGCGGAGAGTGGCTACACCTTC.

The V call is TRBV6-2 or TRBV6-3, the J call TRBJ2-7; D is tentatively TRBD1 or TRBD2 (5 bases each). CDR3 size: 15 residues. V lost 7 bases and J lost 3, with 19 bases in between. The germline V gene encodes CDR1 MNHEY and CDR2 SVGEGT. CDR3 DNA: TGTGCCAGCACTCCATCGACGGGACCGATCTACGAGCAGTACTTC. Its protein product is CASTPSTGPIYEQYF.

The chain couples TRBV3-1 to TRBJ2-5, with TRBD1 matching 7 bases. The J call may be in error: the DNA end matches TRBJ2-7 better. The V gene's germline CDR1 is LGHDT and CDR2 YNNKEL (reference sequence). The CDR3 runs to 14 residues. The CDR3 bases are TGTGCCAGCAGCCTCATGACAGGGATCGGCGAGCAGTACTTC. It is translated as CASSLMTGIGEQYF.

The sample holds a few counts of this clonotype. The chain links TRBV13 to TRBJ1-6; 7 bases fit TRBD1. With 5 bases clipped from V and 5 bases from J, the junction kept 3 bases outside the gene matches. The CDR3 has 14 amino acids. CDR1 PRHDT and CDR2 FYEKMQ come from the germline V gene (reference sequence). CDR3 nucleotide sequence: TGTGCCAGCAGCGGGGACAGCAATAATTCACCCCTCCACTTT. Translated: CASSGDSNNSPLHF.

V gene TRBV13 combines with J gene TRBJ1-1, with D perhaps TRBD1 (5 bases). V lost 7 bases and J lost 5, with 17 bases in between. The CDR3 consists of 14 residues. Germline V gives CDR1 PRHDT, CDR2 FYEKMQ (reference sequence). The CDR3 here is CASIPRQLWTEAFF. The CDR3 region has the DNA TGTGCCAGCATCCCTAGACAGCTGTGGACTGAAGCTTTCTTT. The complete variable domain, with remaining parts taken from reference TRBV13 and TRBJ1-1, reads AAGVIQSPRHLIKEKRETATLKCYPIPRHDTVYWYQQGPGQDPQFLISFYEKMQSDKGSIPDRFSAQQFSDYHSELNMSSLELGDSALYFCASIPRQLWTEAFFGQGTRLTVV.

The chain has TRBV7-9 and TRBJ2-1; the D is unclear. Trimming stripped 6 bases from V and 3 bases from J, with 15 bases between. The CDR3 covers 15 residues. Germline loops: CDR1 SEHNR, CDR2 FQNEAQ (reference sequence). The CDR3 sequence: CASSFRLGSYNEQFF. The CDR3 bases are TGTGCCAGCAGTTTCCGCCTCGGAAGCTACAATGAGCAGTTCTTC.

This clonotype was seen a few times. One end of the junction is discordant with germline, which a read error may explain. The V and J genes are TRBV28 and TRBJ2-5; a weak D match, TRBD1 (5 bases). This CDR3 is 14 amino acids long. CDR1 and CDR2 from the germline V gene are MDHEN and SYDVKM. As DNA, the CDR3 is TGTGCCAGCAGTGTATGGCCCAAGGGGGAGACCCAGTACTTC. Its translation: CASSVWPKGETQYF.

This chain connects TRBV15 to TRBJ1-2; D not certain. The V and J ends lost 0 bases and 7 bases respectively, with 9 bases between them. CDR1 LNHNV and CDR2 YYDKDF come from the germline V gene (reference sequence). This CDR3 spans 13 amino acids. The CDR3 DNA follows: TGTGCCACCAGCAGAGATACGGCTTCTGGCTACACCTTC. It translates to CATSRDTASGYTF.